This note documents a single T cell receptor (beta chain) sequence. These data are taken from a study of tumor T cells in aggressive B-cell lymphoma. The CDR3 contains 17 residues. The V gene end was trimmed by 5 bases and the J gene end by 6 bases; junction bases not matched to a gene: 7. CDR1 is SEHNR and CDR2 is FQNEAQ in the germline V gene (reference sequence). Generated by immunoSEQ multiplex PCR, the TCRdb table keeps only in-frame clones and is missing some. The sample includes roughly 3,000 clones, around 91% of them seen just once. Sample: tumor tissue. The sequence came from an adult with diffuse large B cell lymphoma. The chain employs TRBV7-9 and TRBJ2-1; TRBD2 matches 16 bases. CDR3 protein: CASSAGTSGRGSNEQFF. In DNA, the CDR3 is TGTGCCAGCAGCGCTGGGACTAGCGGGAGGGGGTCCAATGAGCAGTTCTTC.